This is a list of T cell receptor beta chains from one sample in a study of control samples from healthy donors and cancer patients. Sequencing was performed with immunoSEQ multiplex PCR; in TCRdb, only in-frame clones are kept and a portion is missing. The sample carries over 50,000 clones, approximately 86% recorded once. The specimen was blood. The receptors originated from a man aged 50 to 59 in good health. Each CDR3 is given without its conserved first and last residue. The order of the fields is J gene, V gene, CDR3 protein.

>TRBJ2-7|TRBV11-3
ASSDRDYGSYEQY
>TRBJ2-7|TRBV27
ASSLSGGTSGYEQY
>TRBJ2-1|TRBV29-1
SVLTSGRIPGEQF
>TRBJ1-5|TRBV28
ASSFSQPQH
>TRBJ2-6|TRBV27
ASSLIFGHLSGANVLT
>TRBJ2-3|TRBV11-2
ASSSSGSTDTQY
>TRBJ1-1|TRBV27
ASSLHLNTEAF
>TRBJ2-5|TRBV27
ASRQTRQGPMTQY
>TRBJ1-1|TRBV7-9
ASSPTVIMNTEAF
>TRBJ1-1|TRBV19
ASSSRTGQYEAF
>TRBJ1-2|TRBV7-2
ASSLLGQGGSGYT
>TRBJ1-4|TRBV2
ASSHSRQFNEKLF
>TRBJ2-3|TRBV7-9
ASSLGVGDTQY
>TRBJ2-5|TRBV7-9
ASSLVGRGGQGQETQY
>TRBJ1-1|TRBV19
ASSLTVNTEAF
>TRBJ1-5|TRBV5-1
ASSLGTNQPQH
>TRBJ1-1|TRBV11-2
ASSLAGGEAF
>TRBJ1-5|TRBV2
ASKGQGGNQPQH